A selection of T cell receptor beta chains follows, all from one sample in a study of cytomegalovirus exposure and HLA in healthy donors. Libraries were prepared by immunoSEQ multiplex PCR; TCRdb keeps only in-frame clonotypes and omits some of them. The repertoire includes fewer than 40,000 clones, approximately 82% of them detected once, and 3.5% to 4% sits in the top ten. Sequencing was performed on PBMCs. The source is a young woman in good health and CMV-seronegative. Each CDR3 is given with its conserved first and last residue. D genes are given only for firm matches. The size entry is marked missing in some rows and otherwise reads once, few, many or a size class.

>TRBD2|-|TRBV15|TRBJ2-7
TGTGCCACCAGCAAACCCAGTGGACTAGCGGGAAGGGGCGAGCAGTACTTC
CATSKPSGLAGRGEQYF
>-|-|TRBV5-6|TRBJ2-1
TGTGCCAGCAGCTTGAGGCGGGCCTCCTACAATGAGCAGTTCTTC
CASSLRRASYNEQFF
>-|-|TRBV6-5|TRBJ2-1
TGTGCCAGCAGTTATCAGGGGCACAATGAGCAGTTCTTC
CASSYQGHNEQFF
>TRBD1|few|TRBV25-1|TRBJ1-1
TGTGCCAGCAGACAATTTGGACAGGGCCTAAACACTCAAGCTTTCTTT
CASRQFGQGLNTQAFF
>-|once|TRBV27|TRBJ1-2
TGTGCCAGCAGTCCTGAATACAGGTGGAACTATGGCTACACCTTC
CASSPEYRWNYGYTF
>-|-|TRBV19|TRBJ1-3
TGTGCCAGTAGGCTGAGCTCTGGAAACACCATATATTTT
CASRLSSGNTIYF
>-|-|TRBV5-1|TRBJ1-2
TGCGCCAGCAGCTTGGGAGGCAGTATAGCGGGTGGCTACACCTTC
CASSLGGSIAGGYTF
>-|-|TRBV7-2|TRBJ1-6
TGTGCCAGCAGGGGGGGCTCCTATAATTCACCCCTCCACTTT
CASRGGSYNSPLHF
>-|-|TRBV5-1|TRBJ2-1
TGCGCCAGCAGCTTGGAAGCCCTAGGATCCTACAATGAGCAGTTCTTC
CASSLEALGSYNEQFF
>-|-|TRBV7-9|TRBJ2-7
TGTTCCAGCAGCTTAGACGGGGGTACCTACGAGCAGTACTTC
CSSSLDGGTYEQYF
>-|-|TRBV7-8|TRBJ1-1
TGTGCCAGCAGCTTAACGGGGACAACTGAAGCTTTCTTT
CASSLTGTTEAFF
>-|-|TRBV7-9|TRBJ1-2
TGTTCCAGCAGCCCGGTGACGGGAACTAACTATGGCTACACCTTC
CSSSPVTGTNYGYTF
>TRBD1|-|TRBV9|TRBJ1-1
TGTGCCAGCAGCGTAGATGGGACAGTGAACACTGAAGCTTTCTTT
CASSVDGTVNTEAFF
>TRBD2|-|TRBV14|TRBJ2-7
TGTGCCAGCAGCCACCCCGGGGGTAGCGGGTACGAGCAGTACTTC
CASSHPGGSGYEQYF
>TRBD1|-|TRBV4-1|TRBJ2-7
TGCGCCAGCAGCTTCCGGGACAGGGGCTCCTACGAGCAGTACTTC
CASSFRDRGSYEQYF
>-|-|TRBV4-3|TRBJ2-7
TGCGCCAGCAGCCAAGATGGGGCAGGGATGGACTACGAGCAGTACTTC
CASSQDGAGMDYEQYF
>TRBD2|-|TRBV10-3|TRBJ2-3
TGTGCCATCAGTGAGTCGAGGGGGGCGACTAGCGGGAGCACAGATACGCAGTATTTT
CAISESRGATSGSTDTQYF
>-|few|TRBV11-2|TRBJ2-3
TGTGCCAGCAGCTTATTAACAGTATCCCTCACAGATACGCAGTATTTT
CASSLLTVSLTDTQYF
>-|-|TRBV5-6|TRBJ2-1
TGTGCCAGCAGCTTGGTTGCAGACAATGAGCAGTTCTTC
CASSLVADNEQFF
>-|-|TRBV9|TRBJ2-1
TGTGCCAGCAGCCCTTGGGGGGGGCGCAATGAGCAGTTCTTC
CASSPWGGRNEQFF
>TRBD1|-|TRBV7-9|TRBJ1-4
TGTGCCAGCACCCTTACGAGGGGGCTGTCAAGGGGCGAAAAACTGTTTTTT
CASTLTRGLSRGEKLFF
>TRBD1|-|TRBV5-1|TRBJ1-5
TGCGCCAGCAGCCCAACAGGGGAATCGAGTCAGCCCCAGCATTTT
CASSPTGESSQPQHF
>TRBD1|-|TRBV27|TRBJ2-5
TGTGCCAGCACCCGGGACAGGGGGGCCCAAGAGACCCAGTACTTC
CASTRDRGAQETQYF
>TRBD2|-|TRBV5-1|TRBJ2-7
TGCGCCAGCAGCTCCGGACCTAGCGGGGGAACCTACGAGCAGTACTTC
CASSSGPSGGTYEQYF
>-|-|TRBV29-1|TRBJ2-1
TGCAGCGTTGTAAGACAGAACAATGAGCAGTTCTTC
CSVVRQNNEQFF
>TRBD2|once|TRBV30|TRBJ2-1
TGTGCCTGGACTAGCGGGCCCTACAATGAGCAGTTCTTC
CAWTSGPYNEQFF
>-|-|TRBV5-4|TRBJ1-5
TGTGCCAGCAGCTTCGGGGGGAGCAATCAGCCCCAGCATTTT
CASSFGGSNQPQHF
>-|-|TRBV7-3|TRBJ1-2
TGTGCCAGCTCGGGGGGAAGAGACTATGGCTACACCTTC
CASSGGRDYGYTF
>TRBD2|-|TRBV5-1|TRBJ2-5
TGCGCCAGCAGCTCTAGCGGGGGGATCCAAGAGACCCAGTACTTC
CASSSSGGIQETQYF
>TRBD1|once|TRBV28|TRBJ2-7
TGTGCCACTTCCAGGGACAGGGGACACCCTTTGGGCGAGCAGTACTTC
CATSRDRGHPLGEQYF
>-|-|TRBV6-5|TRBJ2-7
TGTGCCAGCAGTTACTCAGATCAAGGGGCAAGTTACGAGCAGTACTTC
CASSYSDQGASYEQYF
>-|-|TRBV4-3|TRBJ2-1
TGCGCCAGCAGCCAAGCCAGCTACAATGAGCAGTTCTTC
CASSQASYNEQFF
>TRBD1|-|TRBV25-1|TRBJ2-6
TGTGCCAGCAGTGAGGACAGGATTGATTGGGCCAACGTCCTGCCTTTC
CASSEDRIDWANVLPF
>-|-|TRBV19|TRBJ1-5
TGTGCCAGTCAGGATATCGGACAGAGCTATAGCAATCAGCCCCAGCATTTT
CASQDIGQSYSNQPQHF
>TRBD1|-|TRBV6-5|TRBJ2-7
TGTGCCAGCAGTTACGCCCAGGACAGGGACTACGAGCAGTACTTC
CASSYAQDRDYEQYF
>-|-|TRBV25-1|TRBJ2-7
TGTGCCAGCAGTGCGGGAGACTCCTACGAGCAGTACTTC
CASSAGDSYEQYF
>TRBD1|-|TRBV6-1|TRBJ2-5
TGTGCCAGCAGTGATCAGACAGGGGGACAAGAGACCCAGTACTTC
CASSDQTGGQETQYF
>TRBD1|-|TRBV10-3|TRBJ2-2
TGTGCCATCAGCCCGGACAGGCTCGACACCGGGGAGCTGTTTTTT
CAISPDRLDTGELFF
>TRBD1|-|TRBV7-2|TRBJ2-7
TGTGCCAGCAGCTTAGCGCGGGGGACAGGGTGGGAGGCGATACAGTACTTC
CASSLARGTGWEAIQYF
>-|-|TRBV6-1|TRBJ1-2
TGTGCCAGCAGTGAAGCTGGGCACGGCTATGGCTACACCTTC
CASSEAGHGYGYTF
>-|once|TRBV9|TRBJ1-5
TGTGCCAGCAGCGTAGACGGAGGGCATCAGCCCCAGCATTTT
CASSVDGGHQPQHF